The 23 T cell receptor beta chains below come from one sample, sequenced in a study of cytomegalovirus exposure and HLA in healthy donors. The PCR ran on 60 Vbeta and 13 Jbeta primers. Using immunoSEQ multiplex PCR, the repertoire was profiled, and TCRdb retains in-frame clones only, with some absent. The sample shows just over 150,000 clones, 70% to 90% of them seen only once. The material sequenced was PBMCs. The receptors here all came from a woman under 30 in good health and CMV-seronegative.

The chain uses TRBV2 and TRBJ1-2; a possible D gene is TRBD1 (5 bases). The CDR3 spans 15 residues. Germline values: CDR1 SNHLY, CDR2 FYNNEI. The V gene lost 2 bases and the J gene lost 4 bases, with 14 bases spanning the gap. The CDR3 nucleotides read TGTGCCAGCAGTGAATTTGTCGCAGGGCTCTATGGCTACACCTTC. Its translation is CASSEFVAGLYGYTF.

V usage is TRBV6-1 and J usage is TRBJ2-3, with 9 bases matching TRBD2. The junction had 2 bases not matched to a gene; V was cut back by 6 bases and J by 1 base. The CDR3 contains 14 residues. Germline values: CDR1 MNHNS, CDR2 SASEGT. The CDR3 DNA sequence: TGTGCCAGCAGGTCTAGCGGGGGCACAGATACGCAGTATTTT. It yields the protein CASRSSGGTDTQYF.

The chain links TRBV19 to TRBJ2-6, with TRBD1 matching over 8 bases. The CDR3 runs to 16 residues. V shed 6 bases, J shed 3 bases, and the junction held 7 bases outside the gene matches. Germline-derived CDR1 and CDR2 are LNHDA and SQIVND (reference sequence). CDR3 loop: CASSPNRGNGANVLTF. Here the CDR3 DNA reads TGTGCCAGTAGCCCGAACAGGGGGAATGGGGCCAACGTCCTGACTTTC. Based on the CDR3 plus reference TRBV19 and TRBJ2-6, the full variable domain is DGGITQSPKYLFRKEGQNVTLSCEQNLNHDAMYWYRQDPGQGLRLIYYSQIVNDFQKGDIAEGYSVSREKKESFPLTVTSAQKNPTAFYLCASSPNRGNGANVLTFGAGSRLTVL.

The rearrangement joins TRBV7-2 to TRBJ1-2; TRBD1 matches 9 bases. CDR1 is SGHTA and CDR2 is FQGNSA in the germline V gene. The V and J ends lost 4 bases and 4 bases, in that order; junction bases with no gene match: 1. The CDR3 loop spans 13 amino acids. CDR3 in DNA: TGTGCCAGCAGCTCGGGACAGGGCTATGGCTACACCTTC. This sequence encodes CASSSGQGYGYTF. The whole variable domain, filled in from reference TRBV7-2 and TRBJ1-2, reads GAGVSQSPSNKVTEKGKDVELRCDPISGHTALYWYRQSLGQGLEFLIYFQGNSAPDKSGLPSDRFSAERTGGSVSTLTIQRTQQEDSAVYLCASSSGQGYGYTFGSGTRLTVV.

As regards this clone: Other DNA sequences within the sample encode an identical CDR3. V usage is TRBV13 and J usage is TRBJ2-3; TRBD2 is a possible D gene (6 bases). Trimming took 4 bases from V and 4 from J, leaving 15 bases between them. CDR1 is PRHDT, CDR2 FYEKMQ, per germline (reference sequence). The CDR3 runs to 15 residues. The CDR3 region has the DNA TGTGCCAGCAGCTCCAGAAGCGGAGGGGCAGATACGCAGTATTTT. Its translation: CASSSRSGGADTQYF.

The rearrangement uses TRBV14 and TRBJ1-1; 9 bases are a match to TRBD1. J gave up 8 bases and V 6 bases, and 4 bases lay outside the gene matches. The CDR3 length is 12 residues. Looked up from germline, CDR1 is SGHDN and CDR2 is FVKESK. The CDR3 bases are TGTGCCAGCAGACCAGACAGGGGGGAAGCTTTCTTT. Amino acids: CASRPDRGEAFF. Combining the CDR3 with reference TRBV14 and TRBJ1-1 gives the whole variable domain EAGVTQFPSHSVIEKGQTVTLRCDPISGHDNLYWYRRVMGKEIKFLLHFVKESKQDESGMPNNRFLAERTGGTYSTLKVQPAELEDSGVYFCASRPDRGEAFFGQGTRLTVV.

This clone was seen once. The V gene is TRBV5-8, the J gene TRBJ1-2, with D uncertain. The germline gives CDR1 SGHTS, CDR2 YDEGEE. The CDR3 has 11 residues. V was cut by 6 bases and J by 4 bases, with 7 bases left in between. This chain's CDR3 is CASTEGYGYTF. The DNA of the CDR3 is TGTGCCAGCACGGAGGGCTATGGCTACACCTTC.

The chain has TRBV11-2 and TRBJ2-1; TRBD2 aligns across 10 bases. Germline V gene lookup returns CDR1 SGHAT and CDR2 FQNNGV. J gave up 1 base and V 0 bases, and 0 bases lay outside the gene matches. The CDR3 has 16 residues. The CDR3 loop reads CASSLEGLASYNEQFF. Here the CDR3 DNA reads TGTGCCAGCAGCTTAGAGGGACTAGCGTCCTACAATGAGCAGTTCTTC.

This chain connects TRBV4-2 to TRBJ2-1; 8 bases match TRBD2. V shed 8 bases and J 9 bases; nucleotides not matched to a gene: 6. From germline, CDR1 is LGHNA and CDR2 YNFKEQ. The CDR3 runs 12 residues. As DNA, the CDR3 is TGTGCCAGCCAACGGGAGGGTCTTGAGCAGTTCTTC. This codes for CASQREGLEQFF.

This rearrangement joins TRBV5-1 to TRBJ1-5; maybe TRBD1 (5 bases). The CDR3 has 13 residues. The germline V gene encodes CDR1 SGHRS and CDR2 YFSETQ. Trimming took off 4 bases at V and 3 bases at J, with 8 bases between the two ends. The CDR3 loop reads CASSQGNNQPQHF. For the CDR3, the DNA is TGCGCCAGCAGCCAGGGAAACAATCAGCCCCAGCATTTT.

This clone was picked up a small number of times. The chain recombines TRBV19 with TRBJ1-2; no firm D call. Trimming cost V 4 bases and J 8 bases, with 14 bases left between them. CDR1 is LNHDA, CDR2 SQIVND, per germline (reference sequence). This CDR3 spans 13 amino acids. The CDR3 protein is CASSKDGRSGYTF. The CDR3 region has the DNA TGTGCCAGTAGTAAGGACGGGAGGTCGGGCTACACCTTC. Using reference TRBV19 and TRBJ1-2 for the parts outside the CDR3, the full variable domain is DGGITQSPKYLFRKEGQNVTLSCEQNLNHDAMYWYRQDPGQGLRLIYYSQIVNDFQKGDIAEGYSVSREKKESFPLTVTSAQKNPTAFYLCASSKDGRSGYTFGSGTRLTVV.

The J gene is TRBJ2-1, the V gene TRBV2; D unresolved. Deletions cut 7 bases from V and 3 bases from J, with 4 bases between. The CDR3 contains 11 residues. CDR1 is SNHLY, CDR2 FYNNEI, per germline. CDR3 sequence reads: CASKLYNEQFF. The CDR3 DNA is TGTGCCAGCAAGCTCTACAATGAGCAGTTCTTC.

The rearrangement links TRBV28 to TRBJ2-5; a weak D match, TRBD2 (6 bases). V dropped 6 bases and J dropped 4 bases, with 12 bases sitting between them. Germline V gene sequence: CDR1 MDHEN, CDR2 SYDVKM. The CDR3 spans 13 residues. The CDR3: CASSPGRIETQYF. CDR3 coding DNA: TGTGCCAGCAGCCCTGGGAGGATAGAGACCCAGTACTTC. The complete variable domain, with remaining parts taken from reference TRBV28 and TRBJ2-5, reads DVKVTQSSRYLVKRTGEKVFLECVQDMDHENMFWYRQDPGLGLRLIYFSYDVKMKEKGDIPEGYSVSREKKERFSLILESASTNQTSMYLCASSPGRIETQYFGPGTRLLVL.

The chain joins TRBV15 to TRBJ2-3; D is unclear. The V end lost 0 bases, the J end lost 5 bases, and 9 bases lay between the germline ends. The CDR3 has 14 residues. Germline V gene data show CDR1 as LNHNV and CDR2 as YYDKDF (reference sequence). Here the CDR3 reads CATSREQGGDTQYF. As DNA, the CDR3 is TGTGCCACCAGCAGAGAACAAGGCGGAGATACGCAGTATTTT.

This rearrangement joins TRBV5-8 to TRBJ1-1; tentatively, D is TRBD1 (5 bases). This CDR3 contains 14 residues. Germline CDR1 is SGHTS and CDR2 is YDEGEE. The germline V and J ends were trimmed by 4 bases and 4 bases, with 14 bases remaining between them. CDR3 bases: TGTGCCAGCAGCAGCGGGACTCACGGCACTGAAGCTTTCTTT. It translates to CASSSGTHGTEAFF.

The gene calls are TRBV12-5 and TRBJ2-7; TRBD1 matches 8 bases. The CDR3 spans 13 residues. The junction had 2 bases not matched to a gene; V was cut back by 4 bases and J by 3 bases. Germline V gene sequence: CDR1 LGHNT, CDR2 FRNRAP. The CDR3: CASGSDRGYEQYF. CDR3 nucleotides: TGTGCTAGTGGTTCAGACAGGGGCTACGAGCAGTACTTC.

V usage is TRBV6-5 and J usage is TRBJ1-1; 7 positions match TRBD1. The CDR3 length is 15 residues. The junction had 14 bases not matched to a gene; V was cut back by 7 bases and J by 6 bases. CDR1 MNHEY and CDR2 SVGAGI come from the germline V gene. This CDR3 reads CASKPPGQSNAEAFF. The CDR3 bases are TGTGCCAGCAAACCTCCGGGACAGAGTAACGCTGAAGCTTTCTTT.

This clone was seen only a few times. CDR3 sequence: CASSLVQDVGSYTF. The CDR3 nucleotides are TGTGCCAGCAGCTTGGTACAGGATGTGGGAAGCTACACCTTC. V and J are TRBV5-4 and TRBJ1-2; perhaps TRBD1 as D (5 bases). Germline V CDR1 and CDR2: SGHNT, YYREEE (reference sequence). V gave up 0 bases and J gave up 9 bases, with 15 bases separating them. The length of the CDR3 is 14 residues.

The chain uses TRBV7-9 and TRBJ1-5; 8 nucleotides line up with TRBD1. Looked up from germline, CDR1 is SEHNR and CDR2 is FQNEAQ (reference sequence). This CDR3 contains 14 residues. V gave up 4 bases and J gave up 7 bases; unmatched junction bases: 6. The CDR3 region is CASSSTGATQPQHF. The CDR3 DNA follows: TGTGCCAGCAGCTCGACAGGGGCTACCCAGCCCCAGCATTTT. Based on the CDR3 plus reference TRBV7-9 and TRBJ1-5, the full variable domain is DTGVSQNPRHKITKRGQNVTFRCDPISEHNRLYWYRQTLGQGPEFLTYFQNEAQLEKSRLLSDRFSAERPKGSFSTLEIQRTEQGDSAMYLCASSSTGATQPQHFGDGTRLSIL.

Here the CDR3 DNA reads TGTGCCAGCAGGAGGGGGATCCAGCCCCAGCATTTT. This gives the protein CASRRGIQPQHF. The chain carries TRBV2 and TRBJ1-5; perhaps TRBD1 as D (6 bases). Trimming removed 6 bases at V and 7 bases at J, with 10 bases between. Germline CDR1 reads SNHLY; CDR2 reads FYNNEI. This CDR3 has 12 amino acids.

This chain connects TRBV5-4 to TRBJ2-1; possibly TRBD1 for D (5 bases). CDR3 length: 16 amino acids. With 6 bases removed from V and 5 bases from J, the gap between germline ends came to 21 bases. The germline V gene encodes CDR1 SGHNT and CDR2 YYREEE (reference sequence). For the CDR3, the DNA is TGTGCCAGCATGATTAACCCGACAGAGGATAACAATGAGCAGTTCTTC. Translated: CASMINPTEDNNEQFF.

The sample holds one count of this clone. The chain joins TRBV25-1 to TRBJ1-2, with 9 bases aligning to TRBD1. The CDR3 has 13 residues. Germline CDR1 is MGHDK and CDR2 is SYGVNS. Unmatched junction bases numbered 1, after V lost 6 bases and J lost 2 bases. The CDR3 reads CASRGQGNYGYTF. CDR3 sequence (DNA): TGTGCCAGCAGAGGACAGGGGAACTATGGCTACACCTTC.

The rearrangement joins TRBV2 to TRBJ1-1; 7 nucleotides match TRBD1. Germline V CDR1 and CDR2: SNHLY, FYNNEI. V lost 6 bases to trimming and J lost 11 bases; unmatched junction nucleotides: 15. The CDR3 sequence is 14 residues long. CDR3 sequence: CASRSTGENNGAFF. The CDR3 coding sequence is TGTGCCAGCAGGTCCACAGGGGAGAACAATGGGGCTTTCTTT.